The 11 T cell receptor beta chains in this list originate from one sample, sequenced in a study of cytomegalovirus exposure and HLA in healthy donors. PCR involved 60 Vbeta and 13 Jbeta primers. Generated by immunoSEQ multiplex PCR, the TCRdb table keeps only in-frame clones and is missing some. The sample includes 100,000 to 150,000 clones, approximately 78% of them seen just once. Sequenced input: PBMCs. Source of these receptors: a woman aged 40 to 55 in good health and CMV-seronegative.

The V and J genes are TRBV19 and TRBJ2-5; D is perhaps TRBD1 (6 bases). V was cut by 5 bases and J by 3 bases, with 13 bases left in between. CDR1 is LNHDA, CDR2 SQIVND, per germline (reference sequence). The CDR3 runs to 14 residues. The CDR3 loop is CASSSHGTKETQYF. The CDR3 nucleotides read TGTGCCAGTAGTTCTCACGGGACAAAAGAGACCCAGTACTTC.

The V and J genes are TRBV18 and TRBJ2-3; 7 nucleotides line up with TRBD2. J gave up 6 bases and V 3 bases, and 6 bases lay outside the gene matches. CDR1 KGHSH and CDR2 LQKENI come from the germline V gene. The CDR3 is 14 residues long. CDR3 nucleotides: TGTGCCAGCTCACCTCAGGCCGGGAGGGATACGCAGTATTTT. Its translation: CASSPQAGRDTQYF. The full variable domain, completed using reference TRBV18 and TRBJ2-3, is NAGVMQNPRHLVRRRGQEARLRCSPMKGHSHVYWYRQLPEEGLKFMVYLQKENIIDESGMPKERFSAEFPKEGPSILRIQQVVRGDSAAYFCASSPQAGRDTQYFGPGTRLTVL.

This clone was seen a handful of times. The chain has TRBV28 and TRBJ1-2; the D is unclear. Trimming removed 5 bases at V and 0 bases at J, with 10 bases between. The V gene's germline CDR1 is MDHEN and CDR2 SYDVKM. The CDR3 is made up of 14 amino acids. The CDR3 sequence is CASSPAGANYGYTF. CDR3 in DNA: TGTGCCAGCAGTCCCGCCGGGGCTAACTATGGCTACACCTTC.

The chain carries TRBV7-9 and TRBJ2-3; unclear D gene. The germline V and J ends were trimmed by 4 bases and 4 bases, with 24 bases remaining between them. CDR3 length: 18 residues. CDR1 and CDR2 (germline): SEHNR, FQNEAQ (reference sequence). In nucleotides, the CDR3 is TGTGCCAGCAGCTCCATCCGGCTCCTAGAGCCCGGTGCAGATACGCAGTATTTT. The encoded protein is CASSSIRLLEPGADTQYF.

The V call is TRBV6-6, the J call TRBJ2-1; no clear D. Germline CDR1 is MNHNY and CDR2 is SVGAGI (reference sequence). Trimming took 3 bases from V and 4 from J, leaving 13 bases between them. CDR3 size: 15 residues. The CDR3 protein is CASSYPAGFYNEQFF. In DNA form, the CDR3 reads TGTGCCAGCAGTTATCCAGCAGGCTTTTACAATGAGCAGTTCTTC.

V usage is TRBV18 and J usage is TRBJ2-5, with a tentative D call TRBD2 (6 bases). Trimming cost V 3 bases and J 4 bases, with 15 bases left between them. This CDR3 is 15 amino acids long. Germline CDR1 is KGHSH and CDR2 is LQKENI. As DNA, the CDR3 is TGTGCCAGCTCACCCTCTCGGGAGAGGGCAGAGACCCAGTACTTC. Translated: CASSPSRERAETQYF.

The chain carries TRBV18 and TRBJ1-5; D ambiguous. Trimming took 2 bases from V and 1 from J, leaving 12 bases between them. This CDR3 spans 16 amino acids. Germline V lookup: CDR1 KGHSH, CDR2 LQKENI. CDR3 in DNA: TGTGCCAGCTCACCATACCGGGGTCGGAGCAATCAGCCCCAGCATTTT. This translates into CASSPYRGRSNQPQHF.

The chain joins TRBV5-1 to TRBJ2-1; 10 positions agree with TRBD2. Germline V CDR1 and CDR2: SGHRS, YFSETQ. The CDR3 consists of 16 residues. V lost 4 bases and J lost 4; bases outside the gene matches: 8. The CDR3 here is CASSLQLAGSYNEQFF. CDR3 in DNA: TGCGCCAGCAGCCTTCAACTAGCGGGATCATACAATGAGCAGTTCTTC.

The CDR3 loop reads CASSLDSSYNSPLHF. The CDR3 DNA reads TGTGCCAGCTCACTGGACAGCTCCTATAATTCACCCCTCCACTTT. The chain combines TRBV18 with TRBJ1-6, with D perhaps TRBD1 (6 bases). Germline V gene lookup returns CDR1 KGHSH and CDR2 LQKENI. The ends were cut back, 4 bases at V and 0 bases at J, with 7 bases in the middle. This CDR3 is 15 amino acids long.

The table lists this clone with a count of one. The chain uses TRBV19 and TRBJ1-3; D perhaps matches TRBD1 (5 bases). The germline V gene encodes CDR1 LNHDA and CDR2 SQIVND (reference sequence). The V gene lost 3 bases and the J gene lost 2 bases, with 8 bases spanning the gap. CDR3 length: 14 amino acids. The DNA of the CDR3 is TGTGCCAGTAGTATCTCGGGGGCTGGAAACACCATATATTTT. Residues: CASSISGAGNTIYF.

V usage is TRBV2 and J usage is TRBJ1-1; D is possibly TRBD1 (6 bases). The length of the CDR3 is 14 residues. CDR1 and CDR2 from the germline V gene are SNHLY and FYNNEI. Trimming shortened V by 4 bases and J by 7 bases, and 16 bases separated the two germline ends. CDR3 residues: CASSVDFRQVEAFF. The CDR3 DNA reads as TGTGCCAGCAGTGTCGATTTCAGACAGGTTGAAGCTTTCTTT.